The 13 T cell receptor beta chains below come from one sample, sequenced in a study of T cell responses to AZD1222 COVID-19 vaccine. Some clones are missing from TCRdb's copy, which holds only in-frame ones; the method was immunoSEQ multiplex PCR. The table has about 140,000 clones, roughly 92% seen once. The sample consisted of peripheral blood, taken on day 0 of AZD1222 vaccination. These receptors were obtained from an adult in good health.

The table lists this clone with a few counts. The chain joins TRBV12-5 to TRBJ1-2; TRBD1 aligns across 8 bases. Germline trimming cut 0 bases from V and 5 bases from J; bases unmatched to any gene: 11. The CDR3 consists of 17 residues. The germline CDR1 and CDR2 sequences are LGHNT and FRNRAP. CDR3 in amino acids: CASGLVVGRGRLYGYTF. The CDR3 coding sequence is TGTGCTAGTGGTTTGGTAGTTGGCAGGGGGCGTTTGTATGGCTACACCTTC.

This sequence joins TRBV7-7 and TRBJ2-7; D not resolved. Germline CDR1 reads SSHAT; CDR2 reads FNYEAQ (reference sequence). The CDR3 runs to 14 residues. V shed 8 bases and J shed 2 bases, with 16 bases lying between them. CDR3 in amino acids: CASPLEARTYEQYF. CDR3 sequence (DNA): TGTGCCAGCCCCCTAGAAGCTCGAACCTACGAGCAGTACTTC.

CDR3 sequence: CASSGTGYEQFF. Here the CDR3 DNA reads TGTGCCAGCAGCGGGACAGGATATGAGCAGTTCTTC. The chain is built from TRBV9 and TRBJ2-1; 7 nucleotides match TRBD1. The germline gives CDR1 SGDLS, CDR2 YYNGEE. The CDR3 extends over 12 amino acids. Trimming cost V 3 bases and J 8 bases; bases outside gene matches: 2.

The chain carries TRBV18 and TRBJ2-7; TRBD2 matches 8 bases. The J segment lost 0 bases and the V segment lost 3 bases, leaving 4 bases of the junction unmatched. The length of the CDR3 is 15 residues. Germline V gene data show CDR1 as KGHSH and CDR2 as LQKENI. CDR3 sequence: CASSPSGGSSYEQYF. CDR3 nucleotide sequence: TGTGCCAGCTCACCCAGCGGGGGAAGCTCCTACGAGCAGTACTTC.

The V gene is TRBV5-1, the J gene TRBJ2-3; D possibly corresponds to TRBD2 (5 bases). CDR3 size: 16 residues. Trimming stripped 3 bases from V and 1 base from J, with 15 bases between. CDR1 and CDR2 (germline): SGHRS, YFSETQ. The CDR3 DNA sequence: TGCGCCAGCAGCTCCGGGGTAAGGGCTGGCACAGATACGCAGTATTTT. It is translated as CASSSGVRAGTDTQYF.

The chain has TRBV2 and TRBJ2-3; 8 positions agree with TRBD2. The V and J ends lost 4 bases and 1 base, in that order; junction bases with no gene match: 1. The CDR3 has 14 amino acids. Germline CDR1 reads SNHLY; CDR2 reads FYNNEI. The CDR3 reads CASSAGGGTDTQYF. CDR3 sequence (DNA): TGTGCCAGCAGTGCGGGGGGGGGCACAGATACGCAGTATTTT.

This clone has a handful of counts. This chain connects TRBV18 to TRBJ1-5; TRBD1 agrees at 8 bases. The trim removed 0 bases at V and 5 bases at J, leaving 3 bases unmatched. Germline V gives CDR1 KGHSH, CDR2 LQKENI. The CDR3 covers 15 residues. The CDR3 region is CASSPPGQDHQPQHF. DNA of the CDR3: TGTGCCAGCTCACCACCGGGACAGGATCATCAGCCCCAGCATTTT.

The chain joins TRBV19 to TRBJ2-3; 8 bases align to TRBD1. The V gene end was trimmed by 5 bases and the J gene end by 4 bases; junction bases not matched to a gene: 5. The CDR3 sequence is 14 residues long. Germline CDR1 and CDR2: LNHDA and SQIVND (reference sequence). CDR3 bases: TGTGCCAGTAGTGCGGACAGGGCTGCAGATACGCAGTATTTT. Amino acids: CASSADRAADTQYF. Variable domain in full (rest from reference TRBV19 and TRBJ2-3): DGGITQSPKYLFRKEGQNVTLSCEQNLNHDAMYWYRQDPGQGLRLIYYSQIVNDFQKGDIAEGYSVSREKKESFPLTVTSAQKNPTAFYLCASSADRAADTQYFGPGTRLTVL.

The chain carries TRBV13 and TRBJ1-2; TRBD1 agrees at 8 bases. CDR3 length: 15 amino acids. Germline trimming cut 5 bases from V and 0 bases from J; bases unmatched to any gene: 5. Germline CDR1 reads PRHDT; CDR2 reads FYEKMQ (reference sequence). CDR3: CASSPGQETNYGYTF. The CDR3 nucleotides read TGTGCCAGCAGCCCGGGACAGGAGACTAACTATGGCTACACCTTC.

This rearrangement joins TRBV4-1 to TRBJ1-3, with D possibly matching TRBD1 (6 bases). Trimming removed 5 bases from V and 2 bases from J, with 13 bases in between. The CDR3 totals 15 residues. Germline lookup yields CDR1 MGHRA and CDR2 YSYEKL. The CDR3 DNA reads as TGCGCCAGCAGCTCCTCCAGGGGTGCTGGAAACACCATATATTTT. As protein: CASSSSRGAGNTIYF.

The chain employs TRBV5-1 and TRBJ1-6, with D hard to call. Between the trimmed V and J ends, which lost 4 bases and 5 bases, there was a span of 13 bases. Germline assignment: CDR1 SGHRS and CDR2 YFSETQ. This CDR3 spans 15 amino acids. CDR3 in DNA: TGCGCCAGCAGCCCCACCCAAGGCGATAATTCACCCCTCCACTTT. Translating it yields CASSPTQGDNSPLHF. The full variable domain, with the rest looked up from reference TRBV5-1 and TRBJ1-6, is KAGVTQTPRYLIKTRGQQVTLSCSPISGHRSVSWYQQTPGQGLQFLFEYFSETQRNKGNFPGRFSGRQFSNSRSEMNVSTLELGDSALYLCASSPTQGDNSPLHFGNGTRLTVT.

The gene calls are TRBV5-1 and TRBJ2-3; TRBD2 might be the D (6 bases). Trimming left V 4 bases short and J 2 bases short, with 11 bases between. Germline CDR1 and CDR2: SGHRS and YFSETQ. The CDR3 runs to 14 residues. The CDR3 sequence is CASSPGLDTDTQYF. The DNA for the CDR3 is TGCGCCAGCAGCCCGGGACTCGACACAGATACGCAGTATTTT.

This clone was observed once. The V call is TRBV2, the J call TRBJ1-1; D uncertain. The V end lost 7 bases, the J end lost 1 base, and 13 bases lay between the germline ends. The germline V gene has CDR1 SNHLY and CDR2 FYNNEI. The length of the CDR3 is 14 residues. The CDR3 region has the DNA TGTGCCAGCATAGCCGGGAGAGGGAACACTGAAGCTTTCTTT. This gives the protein CASIAGRGNTEAFF.